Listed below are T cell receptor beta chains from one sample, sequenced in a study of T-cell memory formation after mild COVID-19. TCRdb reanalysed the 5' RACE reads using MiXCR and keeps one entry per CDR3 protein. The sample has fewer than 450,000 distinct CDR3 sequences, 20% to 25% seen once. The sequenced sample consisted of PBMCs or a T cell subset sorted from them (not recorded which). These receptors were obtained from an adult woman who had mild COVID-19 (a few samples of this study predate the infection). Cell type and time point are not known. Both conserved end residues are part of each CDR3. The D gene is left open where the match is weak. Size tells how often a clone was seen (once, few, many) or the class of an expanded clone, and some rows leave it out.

cdr3_nt: TGTGCCAGCAGCTCGGAGGGCGTGCTGAGGGGACTAGCGGGGCTATTCGACAATGAGCAGTTCTTC
cdr3_aa: CASSSEGVLRGLAGLFDNEQFF
v_call: TRBV5-8
j_call: TRBJ2-1
clone_size: NA
d_call: TRBD2

cdr3_nt: TGTGCCAGCTCACCACCCCCTAGCGGGGGGGCGATAGATACGCAGTATTTT
cdr3_aa: CASSPPPSGGAIDTQYF
v_call: TRBV18
j_call: TRBJ2-3
clone_size: NA
d_call: TRBD2

cdr3_nt: TGTGCCAGCAGTGCCGCAGGGGGCCGGGGCAAAAACATTCAGTACTTC
cdr3_aa: CASSAAGGRGKNIQYF
v_call: TRBV25-1
j_call: TRBJ2-4
clone_size: few
d_call: TRBD1

cdr3_nt: TGCGCCAGCAAGGGGATTACTGAAGCTTTCTTT
cdr3_aa: CASKGITEAFF
v_call: TRBV5-1
j_call: TRBJ1-1
clone_size: few
d_call: NA

cdr3_nt: TGTGCCAGCATTCTTAGGCGGGGAAGCACCTACGAGCAGTACTTC
cdr3_aa: CASILRRGSTYEQYF
v_call: TRBV2
j_call: TRBJ2-7
clone_size: NA
d_call: NA

cdr3_nt: TGTGCCAGCAGCAAAGCGGCCGGTAGATACGAGCAGTACTTC
cdr3_aa: CASSKAAGRYEQYF
v_call: TRBV21-1
j_call: TRBJ2-7
clone_size: NA
d_call: NA

cdr3_nt: TGTGCCAGCAGTCTCTCCCCAGGTAGCGGTGTCCTTGGTCAGCCCCAGCATTTT
cdr3_aa: CASSLSPGSGVLGQPQHF
v_call: TRBV28
j_call: TRBJ1-5
clone_size: NA
d_call: NA

cdr3_nt: TGTGCCACCAGTGATCGTCGACTAGCGGGAGAATTGAGAGTAACAGATACGCAGTATTTT
cdr3_aa: CATSDRRLAGELRVTDTQYF
v_call: TRBV24-1
j_call: TRBJ2-3
clone_size: NA
d_call: TRBD2

cdr3_nt: TGTGCCAGCAGCTTATTCGGGCAGGGCGAAGACACTGAAGCTTTCTTT
cdr3_aa: CASSLFGQGEDTEAFF
v_call: TRBV7-9
j_call: TRBJ1-1
clone_size: NA
d_call: NA

cdr3_nt: TGCAGTGTGAGGGACGCCGGGAATTCACCCCTCCACTTT
cdr3_aa: CSVRDAGNSPLHF
v_call: TRBV20-1
j_call: TRBJ1-6
clone_size: NA
d_call: NA

cdr3_nt: TGTGCCAGCTCACCCCAGGGGGCTCGGAATCAGCCCCAGCATTTT
cdr3_aa: CASSPQGARNQPQHF
v_call: TRBV18
j_call: TRBJ1-5
clone_size: NA
d_call: TRBD1

cdr3_nt: TGTGCCAGCAGCCAAGGGACAGGTGGGGCCAACGTCCTGACTTTC
cdr3_aa: CASSQGTGGANVLTF
v_call: TRBV3-1
j_call: TRBJ2-6
clone_size: many
d_call: TRBD1

cdr3_nt: TGTGCCAGCAGCCCCGGACTAGCGGGGATTTCCACAGATACGCAGTATTTT
cdr3_aa: CASSPGLAGISTDTQYF
v_call: TRBV7-8
j_call: TRBJ2-3
clone_size: NA
d_call: TRBD2

cdr3_nt: TGTGCCAGCAACACCGGGACAGGACCGAACACTGAAGCTTTCTTT
cdr3_aa: CASNTGTGPNTEAFF
v_call: TRBV12-3/TRBV12-4
j_call: TRBJ1-1
clone_size: NA
d_call: TRBD1

cdr3_nt: TGTGCCAGCAGTTACAACCCTAGCGGGATCTACGAGCAGTACTTC
cdr3_aa: CASSYNPSGIYEQYF
v_call: TRBV6-2/TRBV6-3
j_call: TRBJ2-7
clone_size: NA
d_call: TRBD2

cdr3_nt: TGTGCCAGCAGTCTCTCCCTAACGGAGACCCAGTACTTC
cdr3_aa: CASSLSLTETQYF
v_call: TRBV12-3/TRBV12-4
j_call: TRBJ2-5
clone_size: few
d_call: NA

cdr3_nt: TGCGCCAGCAGCCCGACACAGGGGGCGCATGAGACCCAGTACTTC
cdr3_aa: CASSPTQGAHETQYF
v_call: TRBV4-3
j_call: TRBJ2-5
clone_size: NA
d_call: TRBD1

cdr3_nt: TGTGCCACCAGTGATTCCGGGACAGGGCTACAAGAGACCCAGTACTTC
cdr3_aa: CATSDSGTGLQETQYF
v_call: TRBV24-1
j_call: TRBJ2-5
clone_size: few
d_call: TRBD1

cdr3_nt: TGTGCCAGCAGCCTGGAGGGATTCAACACCTTC
cdr3_aa: CASSLEGFNTF
v_call: TRBV5-6
j_call: TRBJ1-2
clone_size: few
d_call: NA

cdr3_nt: TGTGCCAGCAGCTGGGACAGAGAAACGTACGAGCAGTACTTC
cdr3_aa: CASSWDRETYEQYF
v_call: TRBV7-8
j_call: TRBJ2-7
clone_size: few
d_call: TRBD1

cdr3_nt: TGTGCCAGCAGCTCTGGATTGAGTAACTATGGCTACACCTTC
cdr3_aa: CASSSGLSNYGYTF
v_call: TRBV27
j_call: TRBJ1-2
clone_size: NA
d_call: NA

cdr3_nt: TGCGCCAGCAGTACGGACAGCAACACTGAAGCTTTCTTT
cdr3_aa: CASSTDSNTEAFF
v_call: TRBV5-1
j_call: TRBJ1-1
clone_size: few
d_call: NA

cdr3_nt: TGCAGTGCTAGAATGGCAGGGGGGCGCAGGGAGACCCAGTACTTC
cdr3_aa: CSARMAGGRRETQYF
v_call: TRBV20-1
j_call: TRBJ2-5
clone_size: NA
d_call: NA

cdr3_nt: TGTGCCAGCAGTTTGGGATCAGCGGGAGGCGGTAATGAGCAGTTCTTC
cdr3_aa: CASSLGSAGGGNEQFF
v_call: TRBV7-6
j_call: TRBJ2-1
clone_size: few
d_call: TRBD2

cdr3_nt: TGCGCCAGCAGCTTGGACGTTCCGGCTGGAAACACCATATATTTT
cdr3_aa: CASSLDVPAGNTIYF
v_call: TRBV5-1
j_call: TRBJ1-3
clone_size: NA
d_call: NA

cdr3_nt: TGCGCCAGCAGCCTAGGGGAGCGTGACTACGAGCAGTACTTC
cdr3_aa: CASSLGERDYEQYF
v_call: TRBV4-3
j_call: TRBJ2-7
clone_size: NA
d_call: NA

cdr3_nt: TGTGCCAGCAGCCCTCGACAGGGGGCCACCGGGGAGCTGTTTTTT
cdr3_aa: CASSPRQGATGELFF
v_call: TRBV7-3
j_call: TRBJ2-2
clone_size: many
d_call: TRBD1

cdr3_nt: TGTGCCAGCAGTTGGTTCAGGCTCTACGAGCAGTACTTC
cdr3_aa: CASSWFRLYEQYF
v_call: TRBV12-3/TRBV12-4
j_call: TRBJ2-7
clone_size: few
d_call: NA

cdr3_nt: TGTGCCAGCAGCCTCCGGGACAGCCAAGAGACCCAGTACTTC
cdr3_aa: CASSLRDSQETQYF
v_call: TRBV7-2
j_call: TRBJ2-5
clone_size: NA
d_call: TRBD1

cdr3_nt: TGCGCCAGCAGCCATGGGATTAGCCGGGGAGACCAGTTCTTC
cdr3_aa: CASSHGISRGDQFF
v_call: TRBV4-1
j_call: TRBJ2-1
clone_size: NA
d_call: NA

cdr3_nt: TGCAGTGCTAGAGATAGTCTAGCGGGAGGACCTGGCCAGTTCTTC
cdr3_aa: CSARDSLAGGPGQFF
v_call: TRBV20-1
j_call: TRBJ2-1
clone_size: NA
d_call: TRBD2

cdr3_nt: TGTGCCAGCACCACAGTCAGCTCCTATAATTCACCCCTCCACTTT
cdr3_aa: CASTTVSSYNSPLHF
v_call: TRBV12-3/TRBV12-4
j_call: TRBJ1-6
clone_size: few
d_call: NA

cdr3_nt: TGTGCCAGCAGCTTCCCGGGACAGGGGGGCGGCTACACCTTC
cdr3_aa: CASSFPGQGGGYTF
v_call: TRBV7-6
j_call: TRBJ1-2
clone_size: few
d_call: TRBD1

cdr3_nt: TGCGCCAGCAGCTTGGTGGGCTTCCAAGAGACCCAGTACTTC
cdr3_aa: CASSLVGFQETQYF
v_call: TRBV5-1
j_call: TRBJ2-5
clone_size: many
d_call: NA

cdr3_nt: TGCAGTGCTAGGATAGCGGGAGGCTACGAGCAGTACTTC
cdr3_aa: CSARIAGGYEQYF
v_call: TRBV20-1
j_call: TRBJ2-7
clone_size: NA
d_call: TRBD2

cdr3_nt: TGTGCCAGCAGCTGGACAGTTGGTCCAGATACGCAGTATTTT
cdr3_aa: CASSWTVGPDTQYF
v_call: TRBV7-9
j_call: TRBJ2-3
clone_size: NA
d_call: NA

cdr3_nt: TGTGCCAGCAGTTTGGGTTCGTTTGCGGGTAACTATGGCTACACCTTC
cdr3_aa: CASSLGSFAGNYGYTF
v_call: TRBV12-3/TRBV12-4
j_call: TRBJ1-2
clone_size: few
d_call: NA

cdr3_nt: TGTGCCAGCAGTTTATCAGGGGTTGGAAACACCATATATTTT
cdr3_aa: CASSLSGVGNTIYF
v_call: TRBV12-3/TRBV12-4
j_call: TRBJ1-3
clone_size: NA
d_call: NA

cdr3_nt: TGCGCCAGCAGCCAAGGTTTGCGCGGGAGGGTCAATGAGCAGTTCTTC
cdr3_aa: CASSQGLRGRVNEQFF
v_call: TRBV4-3
j_call: TRBJ2-1
clone_size: few
d_call: TRBD2

cdr3_nt: TGTGCCACCAGTGATTACCGGGACAGGGATTTTGATGGGGCCAACGTCCTGACTTTC
cdr3_aa: CATSDYRDRDFDGANVLTF
v_call: TRBV24-1
j_call: TRBJ2-6
clone_size: NA
d_call: TRBD1

cdr3_nt: TGCGCCAGCAGCCAAGATGCTGGGGGCTGGAATGGCTACACCTTC
cdr3_aa: CASSQDAGGWNGYTF
v_call: TRBV4-1
j_call: TRBJ1-2
clone_size: NA
d_call: NA